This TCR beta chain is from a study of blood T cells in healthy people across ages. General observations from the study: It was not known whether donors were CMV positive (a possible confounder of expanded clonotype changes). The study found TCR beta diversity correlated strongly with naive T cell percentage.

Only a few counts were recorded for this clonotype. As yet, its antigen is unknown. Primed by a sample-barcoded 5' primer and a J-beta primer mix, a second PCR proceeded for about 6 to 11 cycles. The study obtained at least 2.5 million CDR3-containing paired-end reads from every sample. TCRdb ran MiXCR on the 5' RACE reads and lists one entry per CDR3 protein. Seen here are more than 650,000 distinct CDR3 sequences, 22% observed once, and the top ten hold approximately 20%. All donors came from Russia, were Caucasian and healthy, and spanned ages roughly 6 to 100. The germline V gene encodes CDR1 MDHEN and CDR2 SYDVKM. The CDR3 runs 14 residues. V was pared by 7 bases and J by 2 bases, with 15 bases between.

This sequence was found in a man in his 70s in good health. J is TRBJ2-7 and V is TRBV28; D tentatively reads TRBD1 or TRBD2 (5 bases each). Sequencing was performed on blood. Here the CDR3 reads CASIEGRRTYEQYF. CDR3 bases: TGTGCCAGCATCGAGGGGAGAAGAACCTACGAGCAGTACTTC.